Listed below are T cell receptor beta chains from one sample, sequenced in a study of shared clonotypes between healthy human individuals. Sequencing was performed with immunoSEQ multiplex PCR; in TCRdb, only in-frame clones are kept and a portion is missing. The sample has fewer than 850,000 clones, roughly 88% seen once. Sequencing was carried out using memory CD8+ T cells from PBMCs. The receptors derive from a man between 18 and 29 years old in good health. Some clones in this sample may be carry-over from other donors' samples. Each CDR3 is given with its conserved first and last residue. D genes are given only for firm matches. Size values are once, few and many counts, or a class for expanded clones, and some rows have none.

j_gene | v_gene | abundance | d_gene | CDR3aa | CDR3nt
TRBJ2-2 | TRBV30 | NA | NA | CALDGAGNTGELFF | TGTGCGCTCGACGGAGCGGGGAACACCGGGGAGCTGTTTTTT
TRBJ1-1 | TRBV6-5 | NA | NA | CASSYGLWQRNTEAFF | TGTGCCAGCAGTTACGGGTTGTGGCAGCGGAACACTGAAGCTTTCTTT
TRBJ2-7 | TRBV4-1 | NA | NA | CASSQENLGSLYEQYF | TGCGCCAGCAGCCAAGAAAATTTGGGCAGCCTCTACGAGCAGTACTTC
TRBJ1-3 | TRBV9 | few | NA | CASSVRTAGNTIYF | TGTGCCAGCAGCGTGCGGACCGCTGGAAACACCATATATTTT
TRBJ2-6 | TRBV9 | NA | NA | CASSVGSGSGANVLTF | TGTGCCAGCAGCGTAGGAAGCGGCTCTGGGGCCAACGTCCTGACTTTC
TRBJ2-3 | TRBV6-1 | NA | NA | CASSLAEGTDTQYF | TGTGCCAGCAGTTTAGCGGAAGGCACAGATACGCAGTATTTT
TRBJ2-5 | TRBV4-2 | once | TRBD2 | CASSQDLPSGRRETQYF | TGTGCCAGCAGCCAAGATCTGCCTAGCGGGAGGAGAGAGACCCAGTACTTC
TRBJ2-5 | TRBV18 | NA | NA | CASSDWAGEDQETQYF | TGTGCCAGCTCAGATTGGGCAGGGGAGGATCAAGAGACCCAGTACTTC
TRBJ1-6 | TRBV7-9 | NA | NA | CASSLGGNSPLHF | TGTGCCAGCAGCTTAGGGGGTAATTCACCCCTCCACTTT
TRBJ2-3 | TRBV13 | NA | NA | CASSLGLVGTQYF | TGTGCCAGCAGCTTAGGGCTAGTTGGTACGCAGTATTTT
TRBJ2-4 | TRBV15 | NA | NA | CATSREGGAKNIQYF | TGTGCCACCAGCAGAGAAGGGGGGGCCAAAAACATTCAGTACTTC
TRBJ2-3 | TRBV5-1 | NA | NA | CASSFFYGVQAGASTDTQYF | TGCGCCAGCAGCTTCTTCTACGGGGTTCAGGCAGGGGCAAGCACAGATACGCAGTATTTT
TRBJ2-2 | TRBV9 | NA | TRBD2 | CASSGGTSGRTGELFF | TGTGCCAGCAGCGGCGGGACTAGCGGACGGACCGGGGAGCTGTTTTTT
TRBJ2-7 | TRBV2 | NA | TRBD1 | CASKVGQAKVYEQYF | TGTGCCAGCAAAGTGGGACAGGCCAAAGTGTACGAGCAGTACTTC
TRBJ2-7 | TRBV7-9 | NA | NA | CASTPPGLLYEQYF | TGTGCCAGCACCCCACCGGGACTCCTCTACGAGCAGTACTTC
TRBJ1-5 | TRBV9 | NA | NA | CASSVEGRNNQPQHF | TGTGCCAGCAGCGTGGAAGGACGGAACAATCAGCCCCAGCATTTT
TRBJ1-6 | TRBV4-3 | NA | NA | CASSRVRGSDSPLHF | TGCGCCAGCAGCCGAGTTCGCGGGAGTGATTCACCCCTCCACTTT
TRBJ1-1 | TRBV6-1 | NA | NA | CASSERSGNTEAFF | TGTGCCAGCAGTGAAAGGTCAGGGAACACTGAAGCTTTCTTT
TRBJ2-7 | TRBV30 | once | NA | CAWGRVYEQYF | TGTGCCTGGGGCAGGGTTTACGAGCAGTACTTC